The source of this TCR beta chain is a study of blood T cell repertoires in COVID-19. Study as a whole: Samples came from the United States, Italy and Spain, spanning acute and convalescent COVID-19. From T cells, B-cell-depleted T cells, or PBMCs came the material, which was cDNA or gDNA.

Only a few counts were recorded for this clone. Authors' processing steps: Amplification with reference gene primers provided the estimates of nucleated cell counts. Sequencing was performed with immunoSEQ multiplex PCR; in TCRdb, only in-frame clones are kept and a portion is missing. V, J and clone size are those of that table, while D and trimming were read from the DNA. The data hold roughly 100,000 clones, with about three quarters observed a single time. The sequencing input was peripheral blood. This sequence was found in a man older than 75 with acute or convalescent COVID-19.

CDR3 sequence (DNA): TGTGCCAGTAGTATGACTAGCGGGACCTCCTACGAGCAGTACTTC. Protein product: CASSMTSGTSYEQYF. This chain uses TRBV19 with TRBJ2-7, with 11 bases lining up with TRBD2. Trimming at V came to 3 bases and at J to 0 bases, leaving 1 base not matched to a gene. The CDR3 runs to 15 residues. Germline CDR1 LNHDA, CDR2 SQIVND (reference sequence).